These T cell receptor beta chains were read from a single sample in a study of cytomegalovirus exposure and HLA in healthy donors. Data came from immunoSEQ multiplex PCR; TCRdb stores just in-frame clones and leaves some out. The data show around 99,000 clones, approximately 81% seen once. Sequencing used PBMCs. These receptors were taken from a woman aged 25 to 39 in good health and CMV-seronegative. Both conserved end residues are part of each CDR3. Each record gives: CDR3 DNA, CDR3 protein, clone size, J gene, D gene, V gene. A D gene is named only where the DNA matches it firmly. Clone sizes are given selectively: once, few, many, or a class where the clone is expanded.

TGTGCCAGCAGCTTAGTGGACAGAGAATCGCCTAACTATGGCTACACCTTC CASSLVDRESPNYGYTF . TRBJ1-2 . TRBV7-9
TGTGCCAGCAGCGGAGGACAGGGTTGGTACAATGAGCAGTTCTTC CASSGGQGWYNEQFF . TRBJ2-1 TRBD1 TRBV11-2
TGTGCCAGTTCAGGGATAGGGAACACTGAAGCTTTCTTT CASSGIGNTEAFF once TRBJ1-1 . TRBV19
TGCGCCAGCAGCCCACTATCCTCTACGACAGGACGGAATGAAAAACTGTTTTTT CASSPLSSTTGRNEKLFF . TRBJ1-4 . TRBV5-1
TGTGCCAGCAGCGTAGCCGGGGAAAACACTGAAGCTTTCTTT CASSVAGENTEAFF . TRBJ1-1 . TRBV9
TGTGCAAGTCGCTTAGACTTCAGGGGATCGGGCAATCAGCCCCAGCATTTT CASRLDFRGSGNQPQHF once TRBJ1-5 . TRBV12-2
TGCGCCAGCAGCCAAGAGCCGGGACAGGGGTTTAAACTGTTTTTT CASSQEPGQGFKLFF . TRBJ1-4 TRBD1 TRBV4-1
TGTGCCTGGGAGCCGGGAGGGACGAATGAGCAGTTCTTC CAWEPGGTNEQFF . TRBJ2-1 TRBD2 TRBV30
TGTGCCAGCAGTTACTCGAGAGGGCCCTACGAGCAGTACTTC CASSYSRGPYEQYF . TRBJ2-7 . TRBV6-6
TGTGCCAGTAGTATTGACGGGAGGGCGAGCGAGCAGTACTTC CASSIDGRASEQYF . TRBJ2-7 TRBD2 TRBV19
TGTGCCAGTAGTTTATGGACTCCTTGGTTTATGAACACTGAAGCTTTCTTT CASSLWTPWFMNTEAFF . TRBJ1-1 . TRBV19
TGTGCCAGCAGTGAAGCCCCGACAGGGTTCGGCACTGAAGCTTTCTTT CASSEAPTGFGTEAFF . TRBJ1-1 TRBD1 TRBV2
TGTGCCAGCAGCGAAGCGGGACTACGAGAGACCCAGTACTTC CASSEAGLRETQYF . TRBJ2-5 TRBD2 TRBV9
TGTGCCAGCAGCGTAAGTCCTACCTCTGGAAACACCATATATTTT CASSVSPTSGNTIYF . TRBJ1-3 . TRBV9
TGTGCCAGTATTGCACAGGGAAGGGGCAATGAGCAGTTCTTC CASIAQGRGNEQFF . TRBJ2-1 . TRBV19
TGTGCCAGCAGCTTTAGGGCCGGGGGTGTTTGGGAGACCCAGTACTTC CASSFRAGGVWETQYF . TRBJ2-5 . TRBV7-2
TGTGCCATCAGTGGGGACAGGGGTGGTTACAATGAGCAGTTCTTC CAISGDRGGYNEQFF . TRBJ2-1 TRBD1 TRBV10-3
TGTGCCAGCAGTGCTCAAGAGACCCAGTACTTC CASSAQETQYF . TRBJ2-5 . TRBV25-1
TGTGCCATCGGTGGACAGGTTGAGCAGTTCTTC CAIGGQVEQFF few TRBJ2-1 TRBD1 TRBV10-3
TGTGCCACCAGCCCGACTAGCGGGAGTTCCGGGGAGCTGTTTTTT CATSPTSGSSGELFF . TRBJ2-2 TRBD2 TRBV15
TGTGCCAGCTCACCACGACCGGGGGACACTGAAGCTTTCTTT CASSPRPGDTEAFF . TRBJ1-1 . TRBV18
TGTGCCAGCAGCTTCTATACAGGGGACCCTGAAGCTTTCTTT CASSFYTGDPEAFF . TRBJ1-1 TRBD1 TRBV7-6
TGTGCCAGCAGTCCGCTCCTTCCGGGACAGATGGGGAACACTGAAGCTTTCTTT CASSPLLPGQMGNTEAFF few TRBJ1-1 TRBD1 TRBV28
TGTGCCAGCAGCTTAGGAGCGGGAGGCGGCGAGCAGTACTTC CASSLGAGGGEQYF . TRBJ2-7 TRBD2 TRBV7-9
TGTGCCAGCTCACCAAGAGAAGCGGGAGGGACCGATACGCAGTATTTT CASSPREAGGTDTQYF . TRBJ2-3 TRBD2 TRBV18
TGTGCTAGTGGTTTGGGGACAGGGGTTGGCTACACCTTC CASGLGTGVGYTF . TRBJ1-2 TRBD1 TRBV12-5
TGCGCCAGCAGTGAGGGGACTAGCGGGAGTGACGATGAGCAGTTCTTC CASSEGTSGSDDEQFF few TRBJ2-1 TRBD2 TRBV10-1
TGTGCCAGTAGTACCGGGACAGCGTACGGGCACACAGATACGCAGTATTTT CASSTGTAYGHTDTQYF . TRBJ2-3 TRBD1 TRBV19
TGTGCCAGCAGCGAACTAGCGATTAGCACCGGGGAGCTGTTTTTT CASSELAISTGELFF . TRBJ2-2 TRBD2 TRBV6-1
TGTGCCAGCAGCTTTAGCGCAAAACGAGCTGGGGAGCTGTTTTTT CASSFSAKRAGELFF few TRBJ2-2 . TRBV7-2
TGTGCCGCCCGCGGGGGCGTCGGCGCTGAAGCTTTCTTT CAARGGVGAEAFF . TRBJ1-1 . TRBV10-3
TGTGCCAGCAGCTTACGGTCAGGGGGCAAGCAGTACTTC CASSLRSGGKQYF . TRBJ2-7 TRBD1 TRBV11-1
TGTGCCAGCAGTAAATTCGGGGTGGGAGGCTACACCTTC CASSKFGVGGYTF once TRBJ1-2 . TRBV27
TGTGCCAGCAGCGCCGGGACTAGCGGGAGGAGCGCAGATACGCAGTATTTT CASSAGTSGRSADTQYF . TRBJ2-3 . TRBV21-1
TGTGCCAGCAGTGTTACCGGGATGTACAATGAGCAGTTCTTC CASSVTGMYNEQFF once TRBJ2-1 . TRBV2
TGTGCCAGCAGTCCTCGGGAAATTTACACTGAAGCTTTCTTT CASSPREIYTEAFF . TRBJ1-1 . TRBV28
TGTGCCAGCACGGAGGGCTTGAACACCGGGGAGCTGTTTTTT CASTEGLNTGELFF . TRBJ2-2 . TRBV2
TGTGCCAGCCACCAGAGGGAGAGGGGGTCCGGTCAGCCCCAGCATTTT CASHQRERGSGQPQHF . TRBJ1-5 . TRBV19
TGTGCCAGCAGTGATGGGGTTAGGGGAGATACGCAGTATTTT CASSDGVRGDTQYF . TRBJ2-3 . TRBV6-1
TGTGCCAGCAGTCCGACAGGGTTCGGCCCAACTCTGAGATCCTCCTATAATTCACCCCTCCACTTT CASSPTGFGPTLRSSYNSPLHF . TRBJ1-6 TRBD1 TRBV28
TGTGCCAGCTCACCCGCCGGAGAGGTGCGGGAGCAGTACTTC CASSPAGEVREQYF . TRBJ2-7 . TRBV18
TGTGCCAGCTCACCTGAAAGGGGTGGAAACACCATATATTTT CASSPERGGNTIYF few TRBJ1-3 . TRBV18
TGCGCCAGCAGCCGAGAAGTTGAGGCCAACTATGGCTACACCTTC CASSREVEANYGYTF few TRBJ1-2 . TRBV4-3
TGCAGCGTTGACGGGCAGACTAATACGCAGTATTTT CSVDGQTNTQYF . TRBJ2-3 . TRBV29-1
TGTGCCACCAGCACCCTTTACGGGGCCTACAATGAGCAGTTCTTC CATSTLYGAYNEQFF . TRBJ2-1 . TRBV15